One and the same sample provided the 17 T cell receptor beta chains below, sequenced in a study of blood T cell repertoires in COVID-19. Data came from immunoSEQ multiplex PCR; TCRdb stores just in-frame clones and leaves some out. In the table there are 110,000 to 150,000 clones, approximately 79% of which are singletons. Sequenced input: peripheral blood. All receptors come from a man aged 50-60 years with active or convalescent COVID-19.

In this sample, this clone turned up a few times. CDR3 DNA: TGTGCCAGCAGCTTAGGGTCGCCGAGGAGGGCCGGCCCAAATGAGCAGTTCTTC. Its translation: CASSLGSPRRAGPNEQFF. This chain connects TRBV7-9 to TRBJ2-1, with D perhaps TRBD2 (6 bases). The CDR3 length is 18 residues. Trimming pared 1 base from V and 7 bases from J, leaving 23 bases between. The germline CDR1 and CDR2 sequences are SEHNR and FQNEAQ (reference sequence).

This clone was recorded a few times. V and J are TRBV2 and TRBJ1-2; D ambiguous. The CDR3 extends over 12 amino acids. With 6 bases removed from V and 6 bases from J, the gap between germline ends came to 11 bases. Germline V gene lookup returns CDR1 SNHLY and CDR2 FYNNEI. The CDR3 nucleotides read TGTGCCAGCAGGTGGCTGGCCGATGGCTACACCTTC. This translates into CASRWLADGYTF.

V gene TRBV7-9 combines with J gene TRBJ2-1; 7 positions agree with TRBD1. Looked up from germline, CDR1 is SEHNR and CDR2 is FQNEAQ (reference sequence). The V gene end was trimmed by 5 bases and the J gene end by 11 bases; junction bases not matched to a gene: 6. The CDR3 covers 12 residues. The CDR3 DNA follows: TGTGCCAGCAGCCACGACAGGGTCCAGCAGTTCTTC. Its translation is CASSHDRVQQFF. Combining the CDR3 with reference TRBV7-9 and TRBJ2-1 gives the whole variable domain DTGVSQNPRHKITKRGQNVTFRCDPISEHNRLYWYRQTLGQGPEFLTYFQNEAQLEKSRLLSDRFSAERPKGSFSTLEIQRTEQGDSAMYLCASSHDRVQQFFGPGTRLTVL.

This clone was recorded only once. The rearrangement joins TRBV6-2 or TRBV6-3 to TRBJ2-1; D perhaps matches TRBD2 (6 bases). Germline loops: CDR1 MNHEY, CDR2 SVGEGT. Between the trimmed V and J ends, which lost 4 bases and 10 bases, there was a span of 14 bases. CDR3 length: 13 amino acids. This CDR3 is CASSWREVGEQFF. DNA of the CDR3: TGTGCCAGCAGTTGGAGGGAAGTAGGGGAGCAGTTCTTC.

This clone has just one count. J is TRBJ2-3 and V is TRBV3-1 (or the pseudogene TRBV3-2); the match to TRBD2 covers 8 bases. Trimming at V came to 3 bases and at J to 2 bases, leaving 10 bases not matched to a gene. CDR3 length: 17 amino acids. The V gene's germline CDR1 is LGHDT and CDR2 YNNKEL (reference sequence). DNA for the CDR3: TGTGCCAGCAGCCACCCCGCGGGGGGACGGTACACAGATACGCAGTATTTT. This translates into CASSHPAGGRYTDTQYF.

This clone turned up a few times. This rearrangement joins TRBV20-1 to TRBJ2-7, with D possibly being TRBD1 (6 bases). CDR1 is DFQATT, CDR2 SNEGSKA, per germline (reference sequence). V lost 5 bases and J lost 3, with 8 bases in between. The CDR3 runs to 11 residues. The CDR3 spells CSASDSYEQYF. DNA for the CDR3: TGCAGTGCTTCGGACAGCTACGAGCAGTACTTC.

The rearrangement uses TRBV28 and TRBJ1-4; 10 positions agree with TRBD1. After removal of 6 bases from V and 0 bases from J, the junction contained 1 base not matched to a gene. The CDR3 totals 15 residues. The germline V gene encodes CDR1 MDHEN and CDR2 SYDVKM. The CDR3 loop is CASSGQGATNEKLFF. The CDR3 coding sequence is TGTGCCAGCAGCGGACAGGGGGCAACTAATGAAAAACTGTTTTTT. Using reference TRBV28 and TRBJ1-4 for the parts outside the CDR3, the full variable domain is DVKVTQSSRYLVKRTGEKVFLECVQDMDHENMFWYRQDPGLGLRLIYFSYDVKMKEKGDIPEGYSVSREKKERFSLILESASTNQTSMYLCASSGQGATNEKLFFGSGTQLSVL.

The CDR3 DNA reads TGCGCCAGCACCTACGGACTAGCGGGAGGGTCGAGTTACACAGATACGCAGTATTTT. Protein product: CASTYGLAGGSSYTDTQYF. The chain combines TRBV5-1 with TRBJ2-3; 15 positions agree with TRBD2. V was clipped by 6 bases and J by 2 bases; unmatched bases: 13. Germline CDR1 reads SGHRS; CDR2 reads YFSETQ. The CDR3 loop spans 19 amino acids.

The chain is built from TRBV2 and TRBJ1-5; TRBD1 matches 8 bases. The trim removed 8 bases at V and 5 bases at J, leaving 8 bases unmatched. The CDR3 sequence is 14 residues long. Germline CDR1 and CDR2: SNHLY and FYNNEI. CDR3 DNA: TGTGCCAGCGAGGACAGGGCGGAAGATCAGCCCCAGCATTTT. Its protein is CASEDRAEDQPQHF.

This chain uses TRBV28 with TRBJ2-7; 7 bases fit TRBD2. CDR1 is MDHEN and CDR2 is SYDVKM in the germline V gene. V trimming: 3 bases; J trimming: 0 bases; junction bases outside the gene matches: 5. This CDR3 is 15 amino acids long. The CDR3 here is CASSLASGSSYEQYF. The CDR3 DNA is TGTGCCAGCAGTTTGGCTAGCGGAAGCTCCTACGAGCAGTACTTC. The full variable domain, in which reference TRBV28 and TRBJ2-7 provide the parts outside the CDR3, is DVKVTQSSRYLVKRTGEKVFLECVQDMDHENMFWYRQDPGLGLRLIYFSYDVKMKEKGDIPEGYSVSREKKERFSLILESASTNQTSMYLCASSLASGSSYEQYFGPGTRLTVT.

The chain recombines TRBV20-1 with TRBJ2-7; TRBD2 is a possible D gene (6 bases). The CDR3 is made up of 15 amino acids. Germline V gives CDR1 DFQATT, CDR2 SNEGSKA (reference sequence). The V end lost 3 bases, the J end lost 1 base, and 16 bases lay between the germline ends. CDR3 bases: TGCAGTGCTAGTGCCGTGAGGGGACTTTCCTACGAGCAGTACTTC. Its protein product is CSASAVRGLSYEQYF.

This chain links TRBV5-1 with TRBJ2-7; 7 positions match TRBD2. The CDR3 extends over 15 amino acids. V shed 2 bases, J shed 2 bases, and the junction held 7 bases outside the gene matches. Germline CDR1 is SGHRS and CDR2 is YFSETQ. In DNA form, the CDR3 reads TGCGCCAGCAGCTTCAGCGGGACTGGGACCTACGAGCAGTACTTC. Translated: CASSFSGTGTYEQYF.

This clone was counted only a few times. The chain uses TRBV28 and TRBJ1-3; D gene unclear. The germline gives CDR1 MDHEN, CDR2 SYDVKM. The ends were cut back, 3 bases at V and 4 bases at J, with 16 bases in the middle. This CDR3 comprises 16 residues. The CDR3 protein is CASSFAGSRGGNTIYF. The CDR3 coding sequence is TGTGCCAGCAGTTTTGCCGGATCTCGAGGCGGAAACACCATATATTTT. Based on the CDR3 plus reference TRBV28 and TRBJ1-3, the full variable domain is DVKVTQSSRYLVKRTGEKVFLECVQDMDHENMFWYRQDPGLGLRLIYFSYDVKMKEKGDIPEGYSVSREKKERFSLILESASTNQTSMYLCASSFAGSRGGNTIYFGEGSWLTVV.

This chain connects TRBV5-1 to TRBJ2-3; no firm D call. The CDR3 consists of 13 residues. V was clipped by 2 bases and J by 6 bases, with 10 bases between them. Germline values: CDR1 SGHRS, CDR2 YFSETQ. CDR3 in amino acids: CASSLPTRDTQYF. The CDR3 region has the DNA TGCGCCAGCAGCTTACCGACTCGGGATACGCAGTATTTT.

The gene calls are TRBV19 and TRBJ1-2; 10 positions match TRBD1. Unmatched junction bases numbered 13, after V lost 10 bases and J lost 8 bases. Germline V CDR1 and CDR2: LNHDA, SQIVND (reference sequence). The CDR3 is 14 residues long. CDR3 residues: CATVDRGRGGGYTF. The CDR3 region has the DNA TGTGCCACCGTCGACAGGGGGCGTGGTGGAGGCTACACCTTC.

The V and J genes are TRBV7-2 and TRBJ1-1; 9 bases align to TRBD1. Germline V gene lookup returns CDR1 SGHTA and CDR2 FQGNSA. The CDR3 consists of 17 residues. With 4 bases clipped from V and 0 bases from J, the junction kept 9 bases outside the gene matches. This chain's CDR3 is CASSSPTGGGMNTEAFF. In nucleotides, the CDR3 is TGTGCCAGCAGCTCCCCGACAGGGGGGGGAATGAACACTGAAGCTTTCTTT.

J is TRBJ2-7 and V is TRBV28; D gene unclear. The CDR3 loop spans 13 amino acids. Trimming removed 5 bases from V and 4 bases from J, with 12 bases in between. Germline values: CDR1 MDHEN, CDR2 SYDVKM. The CDR3 loop reads CASSAPVVYEQYF. The CDR3 DNA is TGTGCCAGCAGTGCCCCGGTGGTGTACGAGCAGTACTTC.